Sequencing of this TCR beta chain was carried out in a study of blood T cell repertoires in COVID-19. Generated by immunoSEQ multiplex PCR, the TCRdb table keeps only in-frame clones and is missing some. The table records 57,000 or so clones, approximately 84% of them present only once. Germline CDR1 is SGHAT and CDR2 is FQNNGV. Unmatched junction bases numbered 4, after V lost 4 bases and J lost 5 bases. The CDR3 is 15 amino acids. Sequenced sample: peripheral blood. The receptor comes from a man aged 65-85 years with active COVID-19. The chain combines TRBV11-2 with TRBJ1-4, with 10 bases that match TRBD1. As DNA, the CDR3 is TGTGCCAGCAGCTCCCGGACAGGGGGGAATGAAAAACTGTTTTTT. Protein sequence: CASSSRTGGNEKLFF.